This TCR beta chain was sequenced for a study of blood T cell repertoires in COVID-19. Whole-study context: COVID-19 samples, acute and convalescent, were from the United States, Italy and Spain.

This CDR3 contains 16 residues. V was pared by 6 bases and J by 0 bases, with 15 bases between. Germline V CDR1 and CDR2: MDHEN, SYDVKM. TCRdb's copy holds only in-frame clones and misses some; the assay was immunoSEQ multiplex PCR. The sample has approximately 240,000 clones; 75% to 90% are singletons. This TCR was sampled from a young woman in a cohort exposed to, infected with or recovered from COVID-19 (not recorded which). The chain couples TRBV28 to TRBJ1-5, with a tentative D call TRBD1 (6 bases). Sequences were obtained from PBMCs or T cells enriched from blood (not recorded which). CDR3 loop: CASRLPGQPSNQPQHF. The CDR3, as DNA: TGTGCCAGCAGACTTCCCGGACAGCCTAGCAATCAGCCCCAGCATTTT.